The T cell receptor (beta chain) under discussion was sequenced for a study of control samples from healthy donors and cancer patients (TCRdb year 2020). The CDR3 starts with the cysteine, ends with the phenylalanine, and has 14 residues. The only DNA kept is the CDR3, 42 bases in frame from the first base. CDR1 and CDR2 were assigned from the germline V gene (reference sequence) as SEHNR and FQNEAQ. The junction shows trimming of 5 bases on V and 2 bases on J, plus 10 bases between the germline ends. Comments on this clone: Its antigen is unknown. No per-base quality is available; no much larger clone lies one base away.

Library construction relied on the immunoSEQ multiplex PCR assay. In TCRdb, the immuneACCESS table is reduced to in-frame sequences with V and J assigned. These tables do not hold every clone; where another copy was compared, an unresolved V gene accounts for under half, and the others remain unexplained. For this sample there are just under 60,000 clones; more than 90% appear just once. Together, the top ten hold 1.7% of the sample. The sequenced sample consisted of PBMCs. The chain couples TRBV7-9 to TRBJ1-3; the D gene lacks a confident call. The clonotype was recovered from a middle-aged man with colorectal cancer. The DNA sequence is TGTGCCAGCAGCCGACCAGAGGCTGGAAACACCATATATTTT. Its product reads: CASSRPEAGNTIYF.